The present T cell receptor (beta chain) was sequenced within a study of OX40 agonist ivuxolimab in advanced cancers. Study in general: Every 2 weeks, ivuxolimab was infused into the patients intravenously at between 0.01 and 10 mg/kg.

The CDR3 is 20 amino acids. CDR1 is LNHNV, CDR2 YYDKDF, per germline (reference sequence). The trim removed 2 bases at V and 0 bases at J, leaving 12 bases unmatched. Repertoires were generated with immunoSEQ multiplex PCR, while TCRdb's copy carries only in-frame clones and drops some. The sample lists approximately 28,000 clones; around 88% were seen once. The starting material was CD4+ or CD8+ T cells sorted from blood, obtained in a trial of the OX40 agonist ivuxolimab. This clonotype was sampled from an adult with an advanced solid tumor such as melanoma, head and neck, liver or kidney cancer. The V gene is TRBV15, the J gene TRBJ2-7, with 14 bases identical to TRBD2. For the CDR3, the DNA is TGTGCCACCAGCAGACACCCCGCCGGGACTAGCGGGAGAAGCTCCTACGAGCAGTACTTC. This sequence encodes CATSRHPAGTSGRSSYEQYF.